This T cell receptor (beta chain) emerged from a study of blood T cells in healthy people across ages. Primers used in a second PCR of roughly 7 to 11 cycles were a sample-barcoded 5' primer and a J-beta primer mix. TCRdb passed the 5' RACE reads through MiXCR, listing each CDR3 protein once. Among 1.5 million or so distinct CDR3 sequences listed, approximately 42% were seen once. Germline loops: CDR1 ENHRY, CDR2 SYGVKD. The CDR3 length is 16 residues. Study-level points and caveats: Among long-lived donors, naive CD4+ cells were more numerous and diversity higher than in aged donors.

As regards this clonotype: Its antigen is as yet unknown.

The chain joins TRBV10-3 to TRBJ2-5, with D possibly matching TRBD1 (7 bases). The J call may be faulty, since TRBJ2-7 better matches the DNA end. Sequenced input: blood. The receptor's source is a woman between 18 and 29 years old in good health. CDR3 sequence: CAISEGGTGVYYEQYF. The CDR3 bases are TGTGCCATCAGTGAAGGGGGCACGGGGGTATACTACGAGCAGTACTTC.